This record concerns one TCR beta chain sequence. What it binds is unknown. The data belong to a study of OX40 agonist ivuxolimab in advanced cancers. Overall study: Earlier treatment with anti-PD-1, anti-PD-L1 or anti-CTLA-4 was permitted, and approximately 38% had received some. Study outcomes and limitations: The antigens recognized by the expanded peripheral T cells, that is their antigen specificity, were not determined. Partial responders at 0.1-3.0 mg/kg had among the lowest clonal expansion.

Libraries were prepared by immunoSEQ multiplex PCR; TCRdb keeps only in-frame clonotypes and omits some of them. This sample yields around 150,000 clones, of which approximately 94% are seen a single time; approximately 0.32% belongs to the top ten. Per germline, CDR1 LNHDA and CDR2 SQIVND (reference sequence). This CDR3 spans 15 amino acids. V lost 0 bases, J lost 1 base, and 9 bases lay in between. A history of autoimmune disease or systemic immunosuppression excluded patients. Sequenced here: CD4+ or CD8+ T cells sorted from blood, sampled in a trial of the OX40 agonist ivuxolimab. The source of this sequence is an adult with an advanced solid tumor such as melanoma, head and neck, liver or kidney cancer. The chain recombines TRBV19 with TRBJ1-2, with D uncertain. The CDR3 loop reads CASSIDTRDNYGYTF. In nucleotides, the CDR3 is TGTGCCAGTAGTATAGATACCAGAGATAACTATGGCTACACCTTC.